The 27 T cell receptor beta chains given below trace back to one sample, sequenced in a study of cytotoxic CD8 clonotypes in ibrutinib-treated CLL. TCRdb's copy holds only in-frame clones and misses some; the assay was immunoSEQ multiplex PCR. The sample has roughly 150,000 clones; roughly four fifths are singletons. The source material was PBMCs, sampled after 24 months of ibrutinib treatment. Every receptor here comes from a human donor with chronic lymphocytic leukemia.

V usage is TRBV30 and J usage is TRBJ1-3; 7 nucleotides line up with TRBD1. The CDR3 is 16 amino acids. In germline, CDR1 is GTSNPN, CDR2 SVGIG (reference sequence). Trimming cost V 2 bases and J 3 bases; bases outside gene matches: 10. CDR3 protein: CAWSYRSSGGGNTIYF. The DNA of the CDR3 is TGTGCCTGGAGTTACCGTTCCTCAGGGGGTGGAAACACCATATATTTT.

This chain joins TRBV2 and TRBJ2-1, with 8 bases matching TRBD1. The germline gives CDR1 SNHLY, CDR2 FYNNEI. V shed 6 bases, J shed 5 bases, and the junction held 6 bases outside the gene matches. CDR3 size: 14 residues. The CDR3 DNA sequence: TGTGCCAGCAGGGTAGGACAGGGCCACAATGAGCAGTTCTTC. Protein sequence: CASRVGQGHNEQFF.

Here the CDR3 DNA reads TGTGCCAGCAGTGAGTACCAGGGGGCAAACGAAAAACTGTTTTTT. It encodes CASSEYQGANEKLFF. J is TRBJ1-4 and V is TRBV6-1, with 8 nucleotides matching TRBD1. CDR1 and CDR2 from the germline V gene are MNHNS and SASEGT. Losses at the gene ends were 3 bases for V and 8 bases for J; bases not matched to a gene: 8. The CDR3 consists of 15 residues.

The J gene is TRBJ2-3, the V gene TRBV2; 9 nucleotides agree with TRBD1. The CDR3 totals 12 residues. Unmatched junction bases numbered 6, after V lost 6 bases and J lost 11 bases. The V gene's germline CDR1 is SNHLY and CDR2 FYNNEI. The CDR3 loop reads CASRKDRGEQYF. The CDR3 bases are TGTGCCAGCAGGAAGGACAGGGGCGAGCAGTATTTT.

The CDR3 nucleotides are TGTGCCAGCAGTCCGCCGACCGCTCAGGGGGCATCCTACGAGCAGTACTTC. It is translated as CASSPPTAQGASYEQYF. The chain uses TRBV28 and TRBJ2-7, with 8 bases that match TRBD1. This CDR3 contains 17 residues. V shed 5 bases, J shed 1 base, and the junction held 13 bases outside the gene matches. Per the germline V gene, CDR1 is MDHEN and CDR2 is SYDVKM.

This chain uses TRBV28 with TRBJ2-7, with 9 bases aligning to TRBD1. J gave up 2 bases and V 7 bases, and 3 bases lay outside the gene matches. Germline CDR1 reads MDHEN; CDR2 reads SYDVKM. This CDR3 region has 13 residues. In DNA, the CDR3 is TGTGCCAGCACCAGGACAGGGGCCTACGAGCAGTACTTC. Amino acids: CASTRTGAYEQYF.

This clone appeared a single time. This chain links TRBV5-6 with TRBJ1-2, with 7 positions matching TRBD1. The CDR3 contains 14 residues. CDR1 is SGHDT, CDR2 YYEEEE, per germline. Trimming at V came to 4 bases and at J to 4 bases, leaving 7 bases not matched to a gene. The CDR3 DNA sequence: TGTGCCAGCAGCCCGAGGACAGGCGTCTATGGCTACACCTTC. The encoded protein is CASSPRTGVYGYTF.

The chain links TRBV7-3 to TRBJ2-1, with a weak D call TRBD2 (6 bases). The CDR3 contains 15 residues. The V end was cut by 2 bases, the J end by 8 bases, with 16 bases between. The germline V gene encodes CDR1 SGHTA and CDR2 FQGTGA. In DNA, the CDR3 is TGTGCCAGCAGCTTAGGAAGTCTAGCGTCGGATGAGCAGTTCTTC. Amino acids: CASSLGSLASDEQFF. Using reference TRBV7-3 and TRBJ2-1 for the parts outside the CDR3, the full variable domain is GAGVSQTPSNKVTEKGKYVELRCDPISGHTALYWYRQSLGQGPEFLIYFQGTGAADDSGLPNDRFFAVRPEGSVSTLKIQRTERGDSAVYLCASSLGSLASDEQFFGPGTRLTVL.

About this clone itself: This same CDR3 is encoded by further DNA sequences in the sample. The rearrangement uses TRBV30 and TRBJ2-2; 7 nucleotides agree with TRBD2. This CDR3 contains 22 residues. The germline CDR1 and CDR2 sequences are GTSNPN and SVGIG (reference sequence). J gave up 3 bases and V 5 bases, and 30 bases lay outside the gene matches. CDR3 DNA: TGTGCCTGGTTCGGGAGGAGGTACCCCCCCGGCTATAAGGGGAGAGACACCGGGGAGCTGTTTTTT. Translation gives CAWFGRRYPPGYKGRDTGELFF.

The rearrangement uses TRBV5-1 and TRBJ1-1; 7 bases agree with TRBD1. The CDR3 sequence is 15 residues long. The trim removed 0 bases at V and 0 bases at J, leaving 2 bases unmatched. The germline CDR1 and CDR2 sequences are SGHRS and YFSETQ. The CDR3: CASSLEGQMNTEAFF. The CDR3 DNA reads as TGCGCCAGCAGCTTGGAGGGACAGATGAACACTGAAGCTTTCTTT.

The chain carries TRBV4-1 and TRBJ1-3, with a tentative D call TRBD1 (6 bases). The CDR3 is made up of 16 amino acids. The ends were cut back, 1 base at V and 4 bases at J, with 14 bases in the middle. Germline V gives CDR1 MGHRA, CDR2 YSYEKL. The DNA of the CDR3 is TGCGCCAGCAGCCAAGTTTGGGGAGGGGGAGGAAACACCATATATTTT. Translating gives CASSQVWGGGGNTIYF.

The chain is built from TRBV4-3 and TRBJ1-1; possibly TRBD1 for D (5 bases). The CDR3 loop spans 15 amino acids. Looked up from germline, CDR1 is LGHNA and CDR2 is YSLEER. The V end lost 4 bases, the J end lost 4 bases, and 16 bases lay between the germline ends. The CDR3 reads CASSLNTRTPTEAFF. In nucleotides, the CDR3 is TGCGCCAGCAGCCTTAACACGCGGACACCCACTGAAGCTTTCTTT.

The chain is built from TRBV28 and TRBJ1-2; 7 bases align to TRBD1. The germline V gene encodes CDR1 MDHEN and CDR2 SYDVKM. The CDR3 is 12 amino acids. J was trimmed by 4 bases and V by 6 bases; bases with no gene match: 2. CDR3 residues: CASRTGSYGYTF. The CDR3 DNA sequence: TGTGCCAGCAGGACAGGGAGCTATGGCTACACCTTC.

The chain employs TRBV6-1 and TRBJ1-5, with D maybe TRBD1 (5 bases). Germline loops: CDR1 MNHNS, CDR2 SASEGT. Trimming stripped 4 bases from V and 0 bases from J, with 10 bases between. This CDR3 spans 15 amino acids. The CDR3: CASSGRQISNQPQHF. The DNA for the CDR3 is TGTGCCAGCAGTGGCCGACAGATTAGCAATCAGCCCCAGCATTTT.

This rearrangement joins TRBV13 to TRBJ2-7; no reliable D call. Germline CDR1 PRHDT, CDR2 FYEKMQ (reference sequence). The CDR3 consists of 13 residues. The ends were cut back, 6 bases at V and 1 base at J, with 10 bases in the middle. CDR3 nucleotide sequence: TGTGCCAGCAGGGCCCTGGGGTCCTACGAGCAGTACTTC. Amino acid sequence: CASRALGSYEQYF.

The genes are TRBV7-2 and TRBJ2-5; D remains unclear. CDR1 and CDR2 from the germline V gene are SGHTA and FQGNSA. V was pared by 2 bases and J by 5 bases, with 9 bases between. CDR3 size: 13 residues. The CDR3 here is CASSLYRSETQYF. The CDR3 DNA sequence: TGTGCCAGCAGCTTATACCGGTCGGAGACCCAGTACTTC.

This rearrangement joins TRBV28 to TRBJ1-3; D not resolved. The CDR3 loop spans 13 amino acids. V lost 7 bases and J 4 bases, leaving 11 bases between the germline ends. The germline gives CDR1 MDHEN, CDR2 SYDVKM. DNA for the CDR3: TGTGCCAGCATACGGTGGGCAGGAAACACCATATATTTT. This gives the protein CASIRWAGNTIYF.

This chain joins TRBV29-1 and TRBJ1-3; maybe TRBD1 (5 bases). V was cut by 3 bases and J by 4 bases, with 16 bases left in between. The CDR3 is 15 amino acids. The germline V gene has CDR1 SQVTM and CDR2 ANQGSEA. The CDR3 is CSVDPLRGSGNTIYF. CDR3 nucleotide sequence: TGCAGCGTTGACCCCCTTCGGGGCTCGGGAAACACCATATATTTT.

This clone was detected once. The genes are TRBV6-1 and TRBJ1-5; D perhaps matches TRBD1 (6 bases). There are 15 residues in the CDR3. CDR1 and CDR2 (germline): MNHNS, SASEGT. V was shortened by 7 bases and J by 7 bases, with 20 bases between the two germline ends. In DNA, the CDR3 is TGTGCCAGCAACGTTGACGGTGGAAGGGGGCAGCCCCAGCATTTT. It codes for CASNVDGGRGQPQHF.

This clone was observed a few times. This chain joins TRBV15 and TRBJ1-4; 9 bases fit TRBD1. The CDR3 consists of 13 residues. CDR1 and CDR2 from the germline V gene are LNHNV and YYDKDF (reference sequence). V lost 4 bases and J lost 10; bases outside the gene matches: 4. In nucleotides, the CDR3 is TGTGCCACCAGCACGGACAGGGGAAGAAAACTGTTTTTT. Encoded protein: CATSTDRGRKLFF.

V gene TRBV7-2 combines with J gene TRBJ2-3; TRBD1 aligns across 12 bases. Germline V gene data show CDR1 as SGHTA and CDR2 as FQGNSA. The CDR3 consists of 16 residues. The trim removed 8 bases at V and 5 bases at J, leaving 11 bases unmatched. The DNA of the CDR3 is TGTGCCAGCCAAAGGTTGGGGACAGGGGGCAAAGATACGCAGTATTTT. The encoded protein is CASQRLGTGGKDTQYF.

This clone was observed once. Other DNA sequences within the sample encode an identical CDR3. The chain carries TRBV30 and TRBJ2-3; D is uncertain. The ends were cut back, 0 bases at V and 5 bases at J, with 3 bases in the middle. The germline gives CDR1 GTSNPN, CDR2 SVGIG (reference sequence). CDR3 length: 11 residues. The CDR3: CAWSVRDTQYF. CDR3 sequence (DNA): TGTGCCTGGAGTGTACGAGATACGCAGTATTTT. Together with reference TRBV30 and TRBJ2-3, the CDR3 gives the full variable domain: SQTIHQWPATLVQPVGSPLSLECTVEGTSNPNLYWYRQAAGRGLQLLFYSVGIGQISSEVPQNLSASRPQDRQFILSSKKLLLSDSGFYLCAWSVRDTQYFGPGTRLTVL.

This chain uses TRBV6-5 with TRBJ2-1; D perhaps matches TRBD2 (6 bases). V lost 4 bases and J 3 bases, leaving 10 bases between the germline ends. This CDR3 comprises 14 residues. The V gene's germline CDR1 is MNHEY and CDR2 SVGAGI. The CDR3 DNA follows: TGTGCCAGCAGTTTGGGGGGAAACTACAATGAGCAGTTCTTC. This codes for CASSLGGNYNEQFF.

The chain couples TRBV6-5 to TRBJ1-2, with 7 bases aligning to TRBD1. The germline V gene has CDR1 MNHEY and CDR2 SVGAGI. V lost 0 bases and J lost 6; bases outside the gene matches: 7. The CDR3 spans 15 residues. CDR3 region: CASSYSISTGDGYTF. The CDR3 DNA sequence: TGTGCCAGCAGTTACTCGATTTCAACAGGGGATGGCTACACCTTC.

This chain joins TRBV5-1 and TRBJ2-3; 7 positions agree with TRBD1. The CDR3 totals 14 residues. CDR1 is SGHRS and CDR2 is YFSETQ in the germline V gene. After removal of 1 base from V and 5 bases from J, the junction contained 4 bases not matched to a gene. The CDR3 sequence: CASSLKGAGDTQYF. The CDR3 coding sequence is TGCGCCAGCAGCTTGAAGGGGGCTGGAGATACGCAGTATTTT.

This chain connects TRBV18 to TRBJ1-1; 8 nucleotides match TRBD1. J gave up 10 bases and V 6 bases, and 13 bases lay outside the gene matches. From germline, CDR1 is KGHSH and CDR2 LQKENI. CDR3 size: 14 residues. Written as DNA, the CDR3 is TGTGCCAGCTCTTGGACAGGGAGGGGATGGGGAGCTTTCTTT. Translated, it gives CASSWTGRGWGAFF.

This clone was observed a handful of times. The rearrangement joins TRBV19 to TRBJ1-1, with D maybe TRBD1 (6 bases). V lost 5 bases, J lost 1 base, and 14 bases lay in between. CDR1 and CDR2 (germline): LNHDA, SQIVND (reference sequence). The CDR3 is 15 residues long. CDR3: CASSYFRGRNTEAFF. The CDR3 coding sequence is TGTGCCAGTAGTTACTTCAGGGGTAGGAACACTGAAGCTTTCTTT.